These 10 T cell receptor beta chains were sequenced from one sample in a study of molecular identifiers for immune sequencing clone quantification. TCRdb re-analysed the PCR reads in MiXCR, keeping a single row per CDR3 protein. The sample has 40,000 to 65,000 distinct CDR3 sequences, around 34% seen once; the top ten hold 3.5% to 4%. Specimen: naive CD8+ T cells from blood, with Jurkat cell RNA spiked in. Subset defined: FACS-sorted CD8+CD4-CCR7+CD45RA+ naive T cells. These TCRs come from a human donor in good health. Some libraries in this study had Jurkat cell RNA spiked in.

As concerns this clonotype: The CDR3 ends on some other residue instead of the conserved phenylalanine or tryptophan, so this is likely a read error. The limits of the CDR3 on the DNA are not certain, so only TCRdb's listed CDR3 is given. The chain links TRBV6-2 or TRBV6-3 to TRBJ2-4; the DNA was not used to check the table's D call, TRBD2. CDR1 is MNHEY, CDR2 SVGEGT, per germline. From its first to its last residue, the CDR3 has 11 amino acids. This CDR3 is CASSYGPTRYI.

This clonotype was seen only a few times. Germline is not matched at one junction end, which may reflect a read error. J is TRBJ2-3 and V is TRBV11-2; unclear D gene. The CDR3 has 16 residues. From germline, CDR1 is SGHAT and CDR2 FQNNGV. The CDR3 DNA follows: TGTGCCAGCAGTTTAGCTCAGTATCTTAGCACAGATACGCAGTATTTT. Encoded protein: CASSLAQYLSTDTQYF.

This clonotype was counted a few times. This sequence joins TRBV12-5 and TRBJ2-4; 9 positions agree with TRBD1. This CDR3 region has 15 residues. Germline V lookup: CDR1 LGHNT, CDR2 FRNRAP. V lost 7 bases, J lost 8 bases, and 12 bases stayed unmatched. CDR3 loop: CASAPGQGMRDIQYF. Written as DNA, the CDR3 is TGTGCTAGTGCCCCCGGACAGGGGATGAGAGACATTCAGTACTTC.

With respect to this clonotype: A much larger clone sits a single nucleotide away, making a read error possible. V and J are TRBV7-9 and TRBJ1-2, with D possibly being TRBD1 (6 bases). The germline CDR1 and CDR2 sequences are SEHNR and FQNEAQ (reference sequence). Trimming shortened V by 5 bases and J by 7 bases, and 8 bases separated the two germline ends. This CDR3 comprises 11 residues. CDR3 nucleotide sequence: TGTGCCAGCAGCACAGGGCCTGGCTACACCTTC. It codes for CASSTGPGYTF.

The CDR3 is CSSINGYTF. The DNA of the CDR3 is TGCAGTTCTATCAATGGCTACACCTTC. The V gene is TRBV20-1, the J gene TRBJ1-2; D is unclear. V lost 8 bases to trimming and J lost 6 bases, with 7 bases between them. Per germline, CDR1 DFQATT and CDR2 SNEGSKA (reference sequence). The CDR3 runs 9 residues.

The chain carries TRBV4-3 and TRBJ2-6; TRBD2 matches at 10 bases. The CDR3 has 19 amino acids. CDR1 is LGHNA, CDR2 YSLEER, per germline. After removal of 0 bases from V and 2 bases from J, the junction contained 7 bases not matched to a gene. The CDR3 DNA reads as TGCGCCAGCAGCCAAGAGGGGCTAGCGGGGGTGACTGGGGCCAACGTCCTGACTTTC. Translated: CASSQEGLAGVTGANVLTF.

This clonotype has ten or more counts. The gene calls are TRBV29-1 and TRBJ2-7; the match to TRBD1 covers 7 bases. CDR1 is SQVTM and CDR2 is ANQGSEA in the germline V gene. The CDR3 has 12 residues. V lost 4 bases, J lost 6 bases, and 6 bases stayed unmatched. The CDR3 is CSVGLAGGEQYF. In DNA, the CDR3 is TGCAGCGTTGGTTTGGCAGGGGGCGAGCAGTACTTC.

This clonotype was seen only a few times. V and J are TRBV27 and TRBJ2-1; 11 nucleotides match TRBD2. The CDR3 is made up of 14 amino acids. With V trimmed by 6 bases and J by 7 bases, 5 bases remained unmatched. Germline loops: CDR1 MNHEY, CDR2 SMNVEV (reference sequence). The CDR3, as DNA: TGTGCCAGCAGCCCGGGACTAGCGGTAAATGAGCAGTTCTTC. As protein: CASSPGLAVNEQFF.

CDR3 sequence reads: CASSSRDMDFSTPETQYF. Written as DNA, the CDR3 is TGTGCCAGCAGCAGCCGGGACATGGATTTTAGCACCCCAGAGACCCAGTACTTC. The V gene is TRBV7-9, the J gene TRBJ2-5; D possibly corresponds to TRBD1 (6 bases). Germline V gene sequence: CDR1 SEHNR, CDR2 FQNEAQ (reference sequence). V was pared by 5 bases and J by 4 bases, with 26 bases between. This CDR3 comprises 18 residues.

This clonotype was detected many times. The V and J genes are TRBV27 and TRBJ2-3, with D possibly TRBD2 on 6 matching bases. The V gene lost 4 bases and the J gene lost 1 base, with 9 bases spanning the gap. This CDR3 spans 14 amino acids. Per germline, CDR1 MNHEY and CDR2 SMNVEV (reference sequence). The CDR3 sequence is CASSSGLRTDTQYF. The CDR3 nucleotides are TGTGCCAGCAGTTCGGGACTTCGCACAGATACGCAGTATTTT.